This TCR beta chain was captured by sequencing in a study of human T cells and chemical hapten exposure. Germline V gene data show CDR1 as SGHNT and CDR2 as YYREEE (reference sequence). V lost 3 bases to trimming and J lost 5 bases, with 18 bases between them. This CDR3 is built from 16 residues. There are a few counts of this clonotype. TCRdb independently ran MiXCR on the RACE reads; one entry per CDR3 protein. The sample lists more than 90,000 distinct CDR3 sequences; 9.5% to 12% were seen once. The time point: patch test 2, 6 weeks after DPC sensitization. Treatment given: therapeutic diphenylcyclopropenone sensitization with weekly scalp DPC.

The chain recombines TRBV5-4 with TRBJ1-3, with D unresolved. The specimen was whole blood, collected in connection with sensitization to the hapten diphenylcyclopropenone (DPC). This clonotype was sampled from a woman aged 35 to 49 with alopecia areata. Some clones in this sample may be carry-over from other donors' samples. The DNA for the CDR3 is TGTGCCAGCAGCTATACCCTGGAGGGTTACAGAAACACCATATATTTT. It is translated as CASSYTLEGYRNTIYF.